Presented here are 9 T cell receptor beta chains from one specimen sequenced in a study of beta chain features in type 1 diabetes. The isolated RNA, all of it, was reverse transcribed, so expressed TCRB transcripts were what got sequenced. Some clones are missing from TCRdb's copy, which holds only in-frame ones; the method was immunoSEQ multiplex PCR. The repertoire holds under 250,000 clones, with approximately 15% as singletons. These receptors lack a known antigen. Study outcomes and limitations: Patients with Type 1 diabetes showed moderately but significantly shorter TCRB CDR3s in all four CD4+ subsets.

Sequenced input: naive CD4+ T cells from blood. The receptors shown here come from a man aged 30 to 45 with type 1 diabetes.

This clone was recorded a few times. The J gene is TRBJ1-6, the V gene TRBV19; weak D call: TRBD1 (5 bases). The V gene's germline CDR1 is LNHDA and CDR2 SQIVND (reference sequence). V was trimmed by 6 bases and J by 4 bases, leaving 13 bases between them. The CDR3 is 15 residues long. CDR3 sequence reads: CASSPGREYNSPLHF. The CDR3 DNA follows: TGTGCCAGTAGCCCGGGCAGGGAATATAATTCACCCCTCCACTTT.

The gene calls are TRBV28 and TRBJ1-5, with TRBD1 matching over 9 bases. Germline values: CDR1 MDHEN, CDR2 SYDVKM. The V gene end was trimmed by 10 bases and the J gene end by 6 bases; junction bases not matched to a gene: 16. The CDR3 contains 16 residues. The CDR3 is CATTTGTGISRQPQHF. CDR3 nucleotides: TGTGCCACCACAACCGGGACAGGGATCTCCCGTCAGCCCCAGCATTTT.

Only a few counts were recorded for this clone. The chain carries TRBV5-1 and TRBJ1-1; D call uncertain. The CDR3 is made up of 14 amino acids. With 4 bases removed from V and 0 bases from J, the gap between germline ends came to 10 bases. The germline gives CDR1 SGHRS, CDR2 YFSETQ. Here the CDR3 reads CASSPTSMNTEAFF. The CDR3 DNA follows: TGCGCCAGCAGCCCCACCAGTATGAACACTGAAGCTTTCTTT.

This CDR3 reads CASSLVASGGSSRGEQFF. For the CDR3, the DNA is TGTGCCAGCAGCTTAGTAGCTAGCGGGGGTTCGTCTCGCGGGGAGCAGTTCTTC. The chain uses TRBV7-9 and TRBJ2-1; 10 nucleotides line up with TRBD2. V dropped 1 base and J dropped 10; count of bases not matched to a gene: 16. This CDR3 is 18 amino acids long. The V gene's germline CDR1 is SEHNR and CDR2 FQNEAQ (reference sequence).

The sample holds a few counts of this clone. The CDR3 bases are TGTGCTAGTGGCGCACAGGGGGTCACCGGGGAGCTGTTTTTT. This gives the protein CASGAQGVTGELFF. The genes are TRBV12-5 and TRBJ2-2; TRBD1 aligns across 8 bases. CDR1 is LGHNT and CDR2 is FRNRAP in the germline V gene. Unmatched junction bases numbered 4, after V lost 6 bases and J lost 4 bases. This CDR3 contains 14 residues.

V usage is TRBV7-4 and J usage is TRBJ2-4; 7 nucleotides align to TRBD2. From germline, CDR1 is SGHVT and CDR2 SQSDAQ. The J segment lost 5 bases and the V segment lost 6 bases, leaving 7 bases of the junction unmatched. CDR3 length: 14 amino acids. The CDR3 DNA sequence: TGTGCCAGCAGTGAAGGACTAGTAGAAAACATTCAGTACTTC. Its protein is CASSEGLVENIQYF.

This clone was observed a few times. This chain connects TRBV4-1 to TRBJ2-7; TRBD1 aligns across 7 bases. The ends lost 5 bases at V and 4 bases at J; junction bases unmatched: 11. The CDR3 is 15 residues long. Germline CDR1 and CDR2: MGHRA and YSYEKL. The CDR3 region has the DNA TGCGCCAGCAGCGATACAGGGGCCTTTCTATACGAGCAGTACTTC. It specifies CASSDTGAFLYEQYF.

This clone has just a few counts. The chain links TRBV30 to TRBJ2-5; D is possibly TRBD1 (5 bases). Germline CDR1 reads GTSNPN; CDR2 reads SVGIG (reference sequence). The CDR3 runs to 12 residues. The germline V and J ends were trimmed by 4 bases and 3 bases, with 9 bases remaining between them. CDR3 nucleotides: TGTGCCTGGACTGCAGGGAAAGAGACCCAGTACTTC. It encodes CAWTAGKETQYF.

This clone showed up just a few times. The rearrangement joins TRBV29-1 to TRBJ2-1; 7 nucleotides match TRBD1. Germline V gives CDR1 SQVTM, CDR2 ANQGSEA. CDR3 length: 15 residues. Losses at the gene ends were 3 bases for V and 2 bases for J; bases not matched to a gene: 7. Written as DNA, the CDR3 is TGCAGCGTTGACCGACAGGGTGTCACCTACAATGAGCAGTTCTTC. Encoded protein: CSVDRQGVTYNEQFF.